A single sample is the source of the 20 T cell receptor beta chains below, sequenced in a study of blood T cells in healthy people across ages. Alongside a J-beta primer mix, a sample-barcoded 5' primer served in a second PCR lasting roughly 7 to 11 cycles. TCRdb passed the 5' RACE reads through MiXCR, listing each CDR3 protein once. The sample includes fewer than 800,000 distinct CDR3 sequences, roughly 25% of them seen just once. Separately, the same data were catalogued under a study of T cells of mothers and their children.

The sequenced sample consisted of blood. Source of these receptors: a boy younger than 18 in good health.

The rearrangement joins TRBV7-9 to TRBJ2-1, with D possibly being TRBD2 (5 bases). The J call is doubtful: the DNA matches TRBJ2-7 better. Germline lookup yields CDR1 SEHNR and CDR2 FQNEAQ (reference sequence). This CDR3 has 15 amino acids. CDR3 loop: CASSVRAVPTDEQYF. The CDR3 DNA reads TGTGCCAGCAGCGTTCGAGCGGTCCCAACGGACGAGCAGTACTTC.

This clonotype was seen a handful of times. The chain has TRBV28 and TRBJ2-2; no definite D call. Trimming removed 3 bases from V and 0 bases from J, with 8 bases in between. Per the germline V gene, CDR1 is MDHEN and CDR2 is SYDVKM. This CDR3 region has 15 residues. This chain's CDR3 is CASSFGITNTGELFF. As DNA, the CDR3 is TGTGCCAGCAGTTTTGGGATAACGAACACCGGGGAGCTGTTTTTT.

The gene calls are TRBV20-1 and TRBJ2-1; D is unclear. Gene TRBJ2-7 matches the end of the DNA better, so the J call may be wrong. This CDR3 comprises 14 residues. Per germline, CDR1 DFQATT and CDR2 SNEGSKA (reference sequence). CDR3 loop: CSASSPMQTYEQYF. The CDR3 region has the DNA TGCAGTGCTTCTAGTCCTATGCAGACCTACGAGCAGTACTTC.

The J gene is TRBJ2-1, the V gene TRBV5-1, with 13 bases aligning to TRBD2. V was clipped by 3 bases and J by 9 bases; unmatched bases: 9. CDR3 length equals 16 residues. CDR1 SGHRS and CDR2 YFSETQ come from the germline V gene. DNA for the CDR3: TGCGCCAGCAGCTCCAAACTAGCGGGAGGGTCTCGTGAGCAGTTCTTC. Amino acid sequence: CASSSKLAGGSREQFF.

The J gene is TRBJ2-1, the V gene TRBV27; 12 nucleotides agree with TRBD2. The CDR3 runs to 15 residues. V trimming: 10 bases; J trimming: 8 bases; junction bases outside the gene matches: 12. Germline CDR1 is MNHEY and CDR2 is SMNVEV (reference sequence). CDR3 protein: CATERLAGARDEQFF. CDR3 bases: TGTGCCACCGAAAGACTAGCGGGAGCTCGTGATGAGCAGTTCTTC.

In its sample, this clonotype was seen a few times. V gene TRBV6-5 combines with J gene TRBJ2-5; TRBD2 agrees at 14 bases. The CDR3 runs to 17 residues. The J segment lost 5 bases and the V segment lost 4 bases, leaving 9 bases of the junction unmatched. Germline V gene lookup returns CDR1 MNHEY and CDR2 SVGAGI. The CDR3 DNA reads TGTGCCAGCAGTTTCCGGGGACTAGCGGGAGCCGGGGAGACCCAGTACTTC. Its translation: CASSFRGLAGAGETQYF.

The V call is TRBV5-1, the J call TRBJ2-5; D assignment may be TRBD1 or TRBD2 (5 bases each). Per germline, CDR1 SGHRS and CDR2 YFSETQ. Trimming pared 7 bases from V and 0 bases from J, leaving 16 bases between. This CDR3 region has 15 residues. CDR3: CASAFQGRYQETQYF. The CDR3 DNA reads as TGCGCCAGCGCTTTTCAGGGACGCTACCAAGAGACCCAGTACTTC.

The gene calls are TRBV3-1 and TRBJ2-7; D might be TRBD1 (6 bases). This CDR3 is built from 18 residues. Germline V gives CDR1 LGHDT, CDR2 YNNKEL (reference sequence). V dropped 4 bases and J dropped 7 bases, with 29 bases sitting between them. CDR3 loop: CASSPLARGGRDPTEQYF. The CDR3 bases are TGTGCCAGCAGCCCACTTGCCAGGGGTGGCAGAGACCCGACAGAGCAGTACTTC.

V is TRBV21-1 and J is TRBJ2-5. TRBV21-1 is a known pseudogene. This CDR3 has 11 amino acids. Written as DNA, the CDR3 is TGTGCCTTCGTAGGAAGGGAGACCCAGTACTTC. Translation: CAFVGRETQYF.

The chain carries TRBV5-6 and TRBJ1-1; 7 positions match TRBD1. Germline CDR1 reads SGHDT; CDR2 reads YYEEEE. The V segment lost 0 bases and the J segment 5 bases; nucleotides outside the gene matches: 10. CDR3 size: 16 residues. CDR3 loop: CASSLVGLAGGTEAFF. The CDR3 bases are TGTGCCAGCAGCTTGGTGGGCTTAGCAGGGGGGACTGAAGCTTTCTTT.

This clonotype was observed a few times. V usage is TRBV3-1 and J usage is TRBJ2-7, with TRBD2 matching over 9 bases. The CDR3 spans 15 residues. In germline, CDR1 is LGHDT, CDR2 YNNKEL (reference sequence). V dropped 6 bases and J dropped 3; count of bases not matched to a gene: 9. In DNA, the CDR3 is TGTGCCAGCAGGAGGGGGGCTAGCGGGATCTACGAGCAGTACTTC. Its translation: CASRRGASGIYEQYF.

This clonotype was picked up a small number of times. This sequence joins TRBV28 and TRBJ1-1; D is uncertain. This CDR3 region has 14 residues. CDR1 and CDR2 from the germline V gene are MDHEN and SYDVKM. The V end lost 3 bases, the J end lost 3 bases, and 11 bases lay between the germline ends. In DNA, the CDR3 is TGTGCCAGCAGTTTGTATACAAGGGACACTGAAGCTTTCTTT. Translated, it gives CASSLYTRDTEAFF.

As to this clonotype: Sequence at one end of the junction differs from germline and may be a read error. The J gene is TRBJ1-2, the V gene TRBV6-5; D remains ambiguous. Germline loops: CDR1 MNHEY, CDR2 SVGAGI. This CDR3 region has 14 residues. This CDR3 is CASSYLPVRDGYTF. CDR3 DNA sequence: TGTGCCAGCAGTTACCTCCCGGTACGAGATGGTTACACCTTC.

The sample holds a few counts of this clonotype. CDR3 residues: CASSSPGTSNTGELFF. Here the CDR3 DNA reads TGTGCCAGCAGCTCCCCCGGCACTAGTAACACCGGGGAGCTGTTTTTT. The J gene is TRBJ2-2, the V gene TRBV5-6, with D tentatively TRBD2 (5 bases). The germline gives CDR1 SGHDT, CDR2 YYEEEE. The CDR3 is 16 amino acids. V lost 3 bases to trimming and J lost 2 bases, with 14 bases between them.

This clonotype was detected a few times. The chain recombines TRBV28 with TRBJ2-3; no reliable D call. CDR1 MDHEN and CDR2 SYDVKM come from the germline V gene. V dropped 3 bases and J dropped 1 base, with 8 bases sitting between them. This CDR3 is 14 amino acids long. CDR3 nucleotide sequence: TGTGCCAGCAGTTTTCGGGTCGGCACAGATACGCAGTATTTT. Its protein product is CASSFRVGTDTQYF.

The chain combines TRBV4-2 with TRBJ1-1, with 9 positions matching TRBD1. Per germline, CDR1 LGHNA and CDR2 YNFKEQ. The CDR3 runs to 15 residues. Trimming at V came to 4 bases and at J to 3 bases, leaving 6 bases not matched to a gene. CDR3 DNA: TGTGCCAGCAGCCTGGGACAGGGATCGCACACTGAAGCTTTCTTT. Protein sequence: CASSLGQGSHTEAFF.

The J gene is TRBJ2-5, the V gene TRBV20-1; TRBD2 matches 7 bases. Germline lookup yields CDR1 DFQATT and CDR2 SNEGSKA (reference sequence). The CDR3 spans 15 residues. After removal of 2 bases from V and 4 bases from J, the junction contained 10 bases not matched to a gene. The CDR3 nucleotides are TGCAGTGCTAGACAACCCTCCACGGGGGGAGAGACCCAGTACTTC. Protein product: CSARQPSTGGETQYF.

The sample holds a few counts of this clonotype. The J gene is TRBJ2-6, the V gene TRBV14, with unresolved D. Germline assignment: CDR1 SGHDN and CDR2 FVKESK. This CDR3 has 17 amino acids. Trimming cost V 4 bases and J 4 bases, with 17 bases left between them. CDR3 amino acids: CASSPEVVLGGANVLTF. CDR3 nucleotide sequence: TGTGCCAGCAGCCCGGAAGTGGTACTGGGGGGGGCCAACGTCCTGACTTTC.

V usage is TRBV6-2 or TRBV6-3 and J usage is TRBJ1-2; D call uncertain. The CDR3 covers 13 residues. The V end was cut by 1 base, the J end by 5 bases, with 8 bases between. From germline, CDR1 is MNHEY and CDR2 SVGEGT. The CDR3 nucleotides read TGTGCCAGCAGTTACTGGGCAGAATATGGCTACACCTTC. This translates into CASSYWAEYGYTF.

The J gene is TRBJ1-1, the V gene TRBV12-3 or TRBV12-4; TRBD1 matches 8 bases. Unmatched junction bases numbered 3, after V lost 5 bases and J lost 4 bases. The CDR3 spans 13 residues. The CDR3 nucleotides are TGTGCCAGCAGTGTGACAGGGGTCACTGAAGCTTTCTTT. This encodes CASSVTGVTEAFF.